Below, 24 T cell receptor beta chains from the same sample are listed, as sequenced in a study of CD8+CD57+ T cells in acquired aplastic anemia. TCR beta VDJ and CDR3 profiles were obtained from a genomic DNA template. TCRdb analysed the reads with MiXCR anew, one entry per CDR3 protein. This table has about 160,000 distinct CDR3 sequences, 70% to 80% appearing once. For sequencing, patients were chosen who had shown expansion of CD8+CD57+ cells by flow cytometry. The sequencing sample was made of sorted CD4+, CD8+, or CD8+CD57+ T cells (not recorded which) from PBMCs. The receptors stem from a human donor with aplastic anemia.

The J gene is TRBJ2-5, the V gene TRBV2; D is perhaps TRBD2 (5 bases). V was shortened by 2 bases and J by 9 bases, with 16 bases between the two germline ends. Germline values: CDR1 SNHLY, CDR2 FYNNEI. The CDR3 loop spans 14 amino acids. The DNA for the CDR3 is TGTGCCAGCAGTGAACGGCACAGCTCCGGGGCCCAGTACTTC. This codes for CASSERHSSGAQYF. Full variable domain (rest looked up from reference TRBV2 and TRBJ2-5): EPEVTQTPSHQVTQMGQEVILRCVPISNHLYFYWYRQILGQKVEFLVSFYNNEISEKSEIFDDQFSVERPDGSNFTLKIRSTKLEDSAMYFCASSERHSSGAQYFGPGTRLLVL.

The V and J genes are TRBV10-3 and TRBJ2-7; TRBD2 aligns across 7 bases. This CDR3 has 14 residues. Germline V lookup: CDR1 ENHRY, CDR2 SYGVKD. Losses at the gene ends were 0 bases for V and 7 bases for J; bases not matched to a gene: 6. This CDR3 reads CAISESGGDLEQYF. CDR3 sequence (DNA): TGTGCCATCAGTGAGTCGGGAGGGGATCTTGAGCAGTACTTC.

The chain is built from TRBV6-5 and TRBJ1-2; D is unresolved. The CDR3 covers 13 residues. CDR1 and CDR2 from the germline V gene are MNHEY and SVGAGI. V lost 4 bases to trimming and J lost 1 base, with 7 bases between them. CDR3 sequence reads: CASSLQSNYGYTF. The CDR3, as DNA: TGTGCCAGCAGTTTACAGAGTAACTATGGCTACACCTTC.

The V call is TRBV12-5, the J call TRBJ2-7, with D perhaps TRBD2 (5 bases). Germline lookup yields CDR1 LGHNT and CDR2 FRNRAP. Trimming removed 6 bases from V and 7 bases from J, with 10 bases in between. This CDR3 contains 11 residues. The CDR3 bases are TGTGCTAGTGGCCAGCGACTAGAGCAGTACTTC. Amino acids: CASGQRLEQYF.

The chain combines TRBV4-2 with TRBJ2-2; 10 nucleotides align to TRBD1. Germline CDR1 LGHNA, CDR2 YNFKEQ. V shed 1 base and J 2 bases; nucleotides not matched to a gene: 10. The CDR3 has 19 residues. In DNA, the CDR3 is TGTGCCAGCAGCCAAGGTCAAGGACAGGGGGACCTTAACACCGGGGAGCTGTTTTTT. Its translation is CASSQGQGQGDLNTGELFF.

The chain uses TRBV25-1 and TRBJ1-6; TRBD1 might be the D (5 bases). Germline CDR1 reads MGHDK; CDR2 reads SYGVNS. There are 14 residues in the CDR3. V shed 6 bases and J shed 10 bases, with 16 bases lying between them. CDR3 sequence reads: CASRARDQGSPLHF. The CDR3 nucleotides are TGTGCCAGCAGGGCGAGGGATCAGGGCTCACCCCTCCACTTT.

The V call is TRBV7-2, the J call TRBJ2-2, with D unresolved. This CDR3 contains 13 residues. Germline V gene lookup returns CDR1 SGHTA and CDR2 FQGNSA. V lost 3 bases to trimming and J lost 3 bases, with 5 bases between them. The CDR3: CASSFAYTGELFF. The CDR3 DNA follows: TGTGCCAGCAGCTTTGCGTACACCGGGGAGCTGTTTTTT. Full variable domain (rest looked up from reference TRBV7-2 and TRBJ2-2): GAGVSQSPSNKVTEKGKDVELRCDPISGHTALYWYRQSLGQGLEFLIYFQGNSAPDKSGLPSDRFSAERTGGSVSTLTIQRTQQEDSAVYLCASSFAYTGELFFGEGSRLTVL.

V is TRBV7-2 and J is TRBJ1-2, with D possibly matching TRBD1 (5 bases). CDR3 length: 15 amino acids. V dropped 1 base and J dropped 6 bases, with 15 bases sitting between them. Germline-derived CDR1 and CDR2 are SGHTA and FQGNSA. CDR3 sequence reads: CASSLGGTLGDGYTF. The CDR3 DNA is TGTGCCAGCAGCTTAGGGGGGACCCTGGGTGATGGCTACACCTTC.

The chain joins TRBV20-1 to TRBJ2-7; D perhaps matches TRBD2 (5 bases). This CDR3 has 14 amino acids. Germline V gives CDR1 DFQATT, CDR2 SNEGSKA (reference sequence). Trimming cost V 6 bases and J 3 bases, with 18 bases left between them. In nucleotides, the CDR3 is TGCAGTGCAGAGGGCCACCATCGTCTCTACGAGCAGTACTTC. It codes for CSAEGHHRLYEQYF.

This clonotype was counted a few times. This chain joins TRBV2 and TRBJ2-1, with TRBD1 identical over 11 bases. The germline V gene has CDR1 SNHLY and CDR2 FYNNEI. V gave up 4 bases and J gave up 6 bases; unmatched junction bases: 2. The CDR3 has 14 residues. Here the CDR3 reads CASSADRGPNEQFF. The CDR3 DNA reads TGTGCCAGCAGTGCGGACAGGGGGCCCAATGAGCAGTTCTTC.

The chain employs TRBV5-6 and TRBJ2-7, with 8 bases matching TRBD1. CDR1 is SGHDT and CDR2 is YYEEEE in the germline V gene. V lost 0 bases, J lost 3 bases, and 5 bases stayed unmatched. The CDR3 is 15 residues long. The CDR3 DNA reads as TGTGCCAGCAGCTTGGCAGACAGGGGAGGCTACGAGCAGTACTTC. Amino acids: CASSLADRGGYEQYF.

The J gene is TRBJ1-5, the V gene TRBV2, with D hard to call. Germline lookup yields CDR1 SNHLY and CDR2 FYNNEI. V shed 8 bases and J shed 2 bases, with 10 bases lying between them. The CDR3 length is 13 residues. This CDR3 is CASRLDGNQPQHF. DNA of the CDR3: TGTGCCAGCCGGTTGGATGGCAATCAGCCCCAGCATTTT.

This clonotype has just a few counts. The chain is built from TRBV20-1 and TRBJ2-7; weak D call: TRBD1 (6 bases). Germline lookup yields CDR1 DFQATT and CDR2 SNEGSKA (reference sequence). Trimming took 1 base from V and 3 from J, leaving 19 bases between them. The CDR3 extends over 16 amino acids. The CDR3 loop reads CSARAPMWDTRYEQYF. CDR3 nucleotides: TGCAGTGCTAGAGCCCCAATGTGGGACACCCGCTACGAGCAGTACTTC.

J is TRBJ2-7 and V is TRBV5-1; the match to TRBD1 covers 9 bases. CDR3 size: 14 residues. V shed 0 bases, J shed 5 bases, and the junction held 3 bases outside the gene matches. In germline, CDR1 is SGHRS, CDR2 YFSETQ. The CDR3 loop is CASSLAGTGNEQYF. CDR3 coding DNA: TGCGCCAGCAGCTTGGCCGGGACAGGGAACGAGCAGTACTTC.

This clonotype occurred many times. The rearrangement uses TRBV14 and TRBJ1-2; D remains ambiguous. Germline CDR1 reads SGHDN; CDR2 reads FVKESK. The V end was cut by 4 bases, the J end by 3 bases, with 6 bases between. This CDR3 comprises 12 residues. CDR3 in amino acids: CASSLYDYGYTF. For the CDR3, the DNA is TGTGCCAGCAGCCTGTATGACTATGGCTACACCTTC.

V and J are TRBV2 and TRBJ1-6; D remains unclear. The length of the CDR3 is 13 residues. The V gene's germline CDR1 is SNHLY and CDR2 FYNNEI. V lost 8 bases and J 7 bases, leaving 12 bases between the germline ends. The CDR3 DNA sequence: TGTGCCAGCGGCCAAAGCAGAAATTCACCCCTCCACTTT. Its protein product is CASGQSRNSPLHF.

V gene TRBV19 combines with J gene TRBJ2-2, with D uncertain. This CDR3 region has 12 residues. Germline CDR1 and CDR2: LNHDA and SQIVND (reference sequence). V lost 8 bases to trimming and J lost 5 bases, with 9 bases between them. The chain's CDR3 is CASLTWTGELFF. The CDR3 nucleotides are TGTGCCAGTCTCACATGGACCGGGGAGCTGTTTTTT.

Here the CDR3 reads CSVGLMNTEAFF. The CDR3 region has the DNA TGCAGCGTTGGACTGATGAACACTGAAGCTTTCTTT. The chain links TRBV29-1 to TRBJ1-1; the D is unclear. Between the trimmed V and J ends, which lost 4 bases and 0 bases, there was a span of 6 bases. Germline V CDR1 and CDR2: SQVTM, ANQGSEA. This CDR3 is built from 12 residues.

This clonotype was counted only a few times. This chain joins TRBV4-1 and TRBJ2-7; either TRBD1 or TRBD2 may supply D (6 bases each). The CDR3 sequence is 16 residues long. The V and J ends lost 0 bases and 2 bases respectively, with 14 bases between them. The germline V gene encodes CDR1 MGHRA and CDR2 YSYEKL. The CDR3 loop reads CASSQESGVAAYEQYF. DNA for the CDR3: TGCGCCAGCAGCCAAGAGTCAGGGGTAGCGGCCTACGAGCAGTACTTC.

This clonotype turned up a few times. One junction end disagrees with the germline gene, perhaps due to a read error. V is TRBV15 and J is TRBJ2-6; either TRBD1 or TRBD2 may supply D (5 bases each). The germline CDR1 and CDR2 sequences are LNHNV and YYDKDF (reference sequence). The CDR3 is 14 amino acids. The CDR3 sequence is CATSRESGGNVLTF. The CDR3 DNA is TGTGCCACCAGCAGAGAGTCTGGGGGCAACGTCCTGACTTTC.

The chain has TRBV7-8 and TRBJ2-7, with 7 bases identical to TRBD1. V lost 8 bases and J lost 6; bases outside the gene matches: 4. CDR1 and CDR2 from the germline V gene are SGHVS and FQNEAQ. The CDR3 covers 11 residues. The CDR3 DNA is TGTGCCAGCTCTAGGGGGCTCGAGCAGTACTTC. Encoded protein: CASSRGLEQYF. Drawing the rest from reference TRBV7-8 and TRBJ2-7, the complete variable domain is GAGVSQSPRYKVAKRGQDVALRCDPISGHVSLFWYQQALGQGPEFLTYFQNEAQLDKSGLPSDRFFAERPEGSVSTLKIQRTQQEDSAVYLCASSRGLEQYFGPGTRLTVT.

The chain carries TRBV7-3 and TRBJ1-2; D perhaps matches TRBD1 (6 bases). This CDR3 contains 13 residues. The germline gives CDR1 SGHTA, CDR2 FQGTGA. V lost 5 bases, J lost 10 bases, and 17 bases lay in between. DNA for the CDR3: TGTGCCAGCAGCGCCCAGGGGTTCATCGACTACACCTTC. Amino acid sequence: CASSAQGFIDYTF.

As to this clonotype: The CDR3 does not end in the conserved phenylalanine or tryptophan, so this is likely a read error. The V and J genes are TRBV15 and TRBJ2-5, with 7 nucleotides matching TRBD2. After removal of 6 bases from V and 0 bases from J, the junction contained 1 base not matched to a gene. The CDR3 is made up of 13 amino acids. Germline lookup yields CDR1 LNHNV and CDR2 YYDKDF (reference sequence). The CDR3 spells CATSRGDQETQYL. The CDR3 coding sequence is TGTGCCACCAGTCGGGGGGACCAAGAGACCCAGTACCTC.

In this sample, this clonotype turned up many times. The V and J genes are TRBV4-2 and TRBJ2-2, with TRBD2 as a possible D gene (6 bases). The CDR3 contains 14 residues. Germline CDR1 LGHNA, CDR2 YNFKEQ. V was pared by 4 bases and J by 5 bases, with 11 bases between. CDR3 in amino acids: CASSPRLDTGELFF. The CDR3 region has the DNA TGTGCCAGCAGCCCCCGACTAGATACCGGGGAGCTGTTTTTT.